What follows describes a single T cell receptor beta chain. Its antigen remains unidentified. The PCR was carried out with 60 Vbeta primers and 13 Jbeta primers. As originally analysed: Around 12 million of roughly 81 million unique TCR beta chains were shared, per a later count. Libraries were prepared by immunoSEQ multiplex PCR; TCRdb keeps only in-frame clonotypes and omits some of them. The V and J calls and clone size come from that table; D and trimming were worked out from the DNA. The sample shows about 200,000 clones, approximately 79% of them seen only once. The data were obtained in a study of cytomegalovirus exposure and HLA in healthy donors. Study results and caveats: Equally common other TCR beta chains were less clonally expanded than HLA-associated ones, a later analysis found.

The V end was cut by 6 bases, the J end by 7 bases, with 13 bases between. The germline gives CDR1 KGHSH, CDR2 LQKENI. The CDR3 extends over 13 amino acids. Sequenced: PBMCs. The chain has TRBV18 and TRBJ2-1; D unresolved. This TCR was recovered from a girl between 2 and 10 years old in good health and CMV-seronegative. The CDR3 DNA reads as TGTGCCAGCTCCTGGGCGAGAAAAAATGAGCAGTTCTTC. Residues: CASSWARKNEQFF.